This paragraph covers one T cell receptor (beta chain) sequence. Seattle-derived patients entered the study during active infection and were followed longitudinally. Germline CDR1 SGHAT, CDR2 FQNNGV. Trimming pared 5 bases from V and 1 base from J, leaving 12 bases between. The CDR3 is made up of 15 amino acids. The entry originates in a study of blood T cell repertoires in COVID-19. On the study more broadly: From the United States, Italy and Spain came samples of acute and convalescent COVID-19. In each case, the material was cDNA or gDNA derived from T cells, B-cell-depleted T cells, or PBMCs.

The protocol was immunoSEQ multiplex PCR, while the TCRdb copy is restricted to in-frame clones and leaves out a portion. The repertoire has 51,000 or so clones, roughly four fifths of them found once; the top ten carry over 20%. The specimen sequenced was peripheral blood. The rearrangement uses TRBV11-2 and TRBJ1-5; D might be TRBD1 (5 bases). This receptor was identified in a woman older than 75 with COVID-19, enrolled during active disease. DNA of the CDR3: TGTGCCAGCAGCCAAGGTGCAGGGAGCAATCAGCCCCAGCATTTT. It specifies CASSQGAGSNQPQHF.